Listed here are 21 T cell receptor beta chains from one sample, sequenced in a study of STAT5B mutations in CD4+ large granular lymphocyte leukemia. TCRdb's table, derived via immunoSEQ multiplex PCR, lists solely in-frame clones and lacks some. The table shows approximately 41,000 clones, with 85% occurring only once. The sequencing sample was made of CD4+ T cells from blood buffy coats. The receptors derive from a human donor in good health.

This chain uses TRBV27 with TRBJ2-7, with D tentatively TRBD2 (5 bases). Between the trimmed V and J ends, which lost 4 bases and 4 bases, there was a span of 14 bases. CDR1 and CDR2 (germline): MNHEY, SMNVEV (reference sequence). CDR3 length: 14 amino acids. As DNA, the CDR3 is TGTGCCAGCAGTTCCAAACCAACGGGATACGAGCAGTACTTC. Its protein is CASSSKPTGYEQYF.

V gene TRBV5-5 combines with J gene TRBJ2-7; 10 bases are shared with TRBD1. There are 14 residues in the CDR3. J gave up 3 bases and V 6 bases, and 6 bases lay outside the gene matches. The V gene's germline CDR1 is SGHKS and CDR2 YYEKEE (reference sequence). The CDR3 DNA reads as TGTGCCAGCATCAAAGACAGGGGGCTCTACGAGCAGTACTTC. Residues: CASIKDRGLYEQYF.

V gene TRBV29-1 combines with J gene TRBJ1-1; maybe TRBD1 (6 bases). This CDR3 spans 14 amino acids. The germline gives CDR1 SQVTM, CDR2 ANQGSEA. Deletions cut 6 bases from V and 4 bases from J, with 18 bases between. CDR3 sequence: CSVSRSAGVTEAFF. CDR3 nucleotides: TGCAGCGTAAGTCGTTCGGCAGGGGTCACTGAAGCTTTCTTT.

V and J are TRBV4-2 and TRBJ2-5; tentatively, D is TRBD1 (6 bases). The germline CDR1 and CDR2 sequences are LGHNA and YNFKEQ. This CDR3 contains 15 residues. V lost 0 bases and J lost 4, with 12 bases in between. The CDR3 loop reads CASSQEQGWAETQYF. DNA for the CDR3: TGTGCCAGCAGCCAAGAACAGGGTTGGGCAGAGACCCAGTACTTC.

This clone was found a few times. This chain links TRBV7-6 with TRBJ2-5; D not certain. The CDR3 has 14 residues. Germline V CDR1 and CDR2: SGHVS, FNYEAQ. The V and J ends lost 1 base and 2 bases respectively, with 8 bases between them. Here the CDR3 reads CASSLGASQETQYF. The CDR3 region has the DNA TGTGCCAGCAGCTTAGGAGCCAGTCAAGAGACCCAGTACTTC.

V usage is TRBV7-3 and J usage is TRBJ2-1; possible D gene TRBD2, 7 bases. The germline V gene has CDR1 SGHTA and CDR2 FQGTGA. Trimming left V 4 bases short and J 10 bases short, with 17 bases between. The CDR3 sequence is 14 residues long. The CDR3, as DNA: TGTGCCAGCAGCTCTGGGGGTCGGGGGGCCGAGCAGTTCTTC. Translating it yields CASSSGGRGAEQFF.

V usage is TRBV7-2 and J usage is TRBJ2-2; no firm D call. CDR1 SGHTA and CDR2 FQGNSA come from the germline V gene. This CDR3 is 14 amino acids long. The V end was cut by 0 bases, the J end by 5 bases, with 7 bases between. As DNA, the CDR3 is TGTGCCAGCAGCTTAGCGCCGGAGACCGGGGAGCTGTTTTTT. This gives the protein CASSLAPETGELFF.

The CDR3 loop is CASSPPRAVSGNTIYF. In DNA, the CDR3 is TGTGCCAGCAGTCCACCTCGGGCAGTCTCTGGAAACACCATATATTTT. The rearrangement uses TRBV28 and TRBJ1-3, with D unresolved. V was cut by 5 bases and J by 0 bases, with 14 bases left in between. Germline V gene sequence: CDR1 MDHEN, CDR2 SYDVKM. There are 16 residues in the CDR3.

This clone has only one observation. V and J are TRBV6-6 and TRBJ2-7; 8 positions agree with TRBD2. CDR1 is MNHNY, CDR2 SVGAGI, per germline (reference sequence). The CDR3 totals 16 residues. V was pared by 6 bases and J by 4 bases, with 14 bases of the junction left unmatched. CDR3 amino acids: CASRAAGRSGRYEQYF. The CDR3 region has the DNA TGTGCCAGCAGAGCCGCTGGTCGGAGCGGGAGATACGAGCAGTACTTC.

The CDR3 here is CASSFSSLNEKLFF. Here the CDR3 DNA reads TGCGCCAGCAGCTTTTCTAGCCTGAATGAAAAACTGTTTTTT. The gene calls are TRBV5-1 and TRBJ1-4, with D hard to call. CDR1 is SGHRS and CDR2 is YFSETQ in the germline V gene. The CDR3 runs to 14 residues. V was trimmed by 2 bases and J by 5 bases, leaving 10 bases between them.

The CDR3 loop is CASSATGTNEKLFF. In nucleotides, the CDR3 is TGTGCCAGCAGTGCGACAGGAACTAATGAAAAACTGTTTTTT. The genes are TRBV28 and TRBJ1-4, with a possible D match to TRBD1 (6 bases). V was shortened by 5 bases and J by 1 base, with 8 bases between the two germline ends. The CDR3 runs 14 residues. The germline CDR1 and CDR2 sequences are MDHEN and SYDVKM.

The chain has TRBV30 and TRBJ2-7; D gene ambiguous. Germline values: CDR1 GTSNPN, CDR2 SVGIG (reference sequence). The CDR3 runs to 10 residues. Trimming stripped 4 bases from V and 8 bases from J, with 9 bases between. The CDR3 bases are TGTGCCTGGACCCCCATCAAGCAGTACTTC. Protein product: CAWTPIKQYF. The variable domain in full, completed from reference TRBV30 and TRBJ2-7, reads SQTIHQWPATLVQPVGSPLSLECTVEGTSNPNLYWYRQAAGRGLQLLFYSVGIGQISSEVPQNLSASRPQDRQFILSSKKLLLSDSGFYLCAWTPIKQYFGPGTRLTVT.

This clone came up a few times. The chain employs TRBV6-6 and TRBJ2-4; the match to TRBD1 covers 8 bases. This CDR3 is 14 amino acids long. Trimming took 6 bases from V and 6 from J; bases not matched to a gene: 7. Germline V gene lookup returns CDR1 MNHNY and CDR2 SVGAGI (reference sequence). CDR3 loop: CASRNGQGTNIQYF. The CDR3 DNA reads as TGTGCCAGCAGGAACGGACAGGGTACAAACATTCAGTACTTC.

This chain links TRBV10-1 with TRBJ2-3; perhaps TRBD2 as D (5 bases). Trimming pared 3 bases from V and 4 bases from J, leaving 8 bases between. There are 13 residues in the CDR3. From germline, CDR1 is WNHNN and CDR2 SYGVQD (reference sequence). CDR3 sequence reads: CASSDSGADTQYF. The DNA of the CDR3 is TGCGCCAGCAGTGATTCCGGGGCAGATACGCAGTATTTT.

The chain carries TRBV27 and TRBJ1-1; D not certain. Germline V CDR1 and CDR2: MNHEY, SMNVEV (reference sequence). V lost 6 bases, J lost 1 base, and 3 bases lay in between. The CDR3 covers 11 residues. CDR3 region: CASRSNTEAFF. In nucleotides, the CDR3 is TGTGCCAGCAGGTCGAACACTGAAGCTTTCTTT.

The rearrangement joins TRBV6-1 to TRBJ2-3; perhaps TRBD2 as D (5 bases). The CDR3 is 13 amino acids. The V gene lost 7 bases and the J gene lost 5 bases, with 13 bases spanning the gap. Germline-derived CDR1 and CDR2 are MNHNS and SASEGT. The CDR3 DNA reads as TGTGCCAGCAACCTCGGGGTAGAAGATACGCAGTATTTT. Translating it yields CASNLGVEDTQYF.

The chain joins TRBV7-6 to TRBJ2-5; 9 bases line up with TRBD2. This CDR3 spans 15 amino acids. The V gene end was trimmed by 5 bases and the J gene end by 5 bases; junction bases not matched to a gene: 9. Germline V lookup: CDR1 SGHVS, CDR2 FNYEAQ. The CDR3 sequence: CASSDRLAAGETQYF. CDR3 DNA sequence: TGTGCCAGCAGCGACCGACTAGCGGCGGGGGAGACCCAGTACTTC.

The V call is TRBV29-1, the J call TRBJ2-7; 12 bases line up with TRBD1. Germline V gene lookup returns CDR1 SQVTM and CDR2 ANQGSEA. This CDR3 spans 14 amino acids. V shed 3 bases and J 6 bases; nucleotides not matched to a gene: 6. The CDR3 protein is CSVERGDRGREQYF. CDR3 sequence (DNA): TGCAGCGTTGAGAGGGGGGACAGGGGGCGCGAGCAGTACTTC.

The genes are TRBV27 and TRBJ1-5; tentative D call: TRBD1 (5 bases). CDR1 is MNHEY and CDR2 is SMNVEV in the germline V gene (reference sequence). Trimming left V 5 bases short and J 3 bases short, with 14 bases between. CDR3 size: 15 residues. CDR3 amino acids: CASSPWDGTNQPQHF. CDR3 bases: TGTGCCAGCAGTCCATGGGACGGAACCAATCAGCCCCAGCATTTT.

This clone has a single count. V and J are TRBV6-6 and TRBJ2-4; either TRBD1 or TRBD2 may supply D (5 bases each). V gave up 6 bases and J gave up 0 bases, with 15 bases separating them. The CDR3 has 16 residues. Germline-derived CDR1 and CDR2 are MNHNY and SVGAGI (reference sequence). The CDR3 protein is CASRDEGSPAKNIQYF. DNA for the CDR3: TGTGCCAGCAGGGACGAGGGGTCACCAGCCAAAAACATTCAGTACTTC.

The chain joins TRBV4-2 to TRBJ1-4; 7 bases are a match to TRBD1. The germline CDR1 and CDR2 sequences are LGHNA and YNFKEQ. J gave up 7 bases and V 0 bases, and 2 bases lay outside the gene matches. The CDR3 contains 14 residues. The CDR3 nucleotides read TGTGCCAGCAGCCAAGATTGGGACAGTGAAAAACTGTTTTTT. Its protein is CASSQDWDSEKLFF.